This T cell receptor (beta chain) came from a study of OX40 agonist ivuxolimab in advanced cancers. Overall study context: Earlier treatment with anti-PD-1, anti-PD-L1 or anti-CTLA-4 was permitted, and under 50% had received some.

The protocol was immunoSEQ multiplex PCR, while the TCRdb copy is restricted to in-frame clones and leaves out a portion. The sample has 17,000 or so clones; around four fifths are singletons. The CDR3 extends over 16 amino acids. Germline lookup yields CDR1 SGHNT and CDR2 YYREEE (reference sequence). V was pared by 0 bases and J by 0 bases, with 12 bases between. The chain recombines TRBV5-4 with TRBJ2-5; unclear D gene. The receptor was derived from an adult with an advanced solid tumor such as melanoma, head and neck, liver or kidney cancer. The starting material was CD4+ or CD8+ T cells sorted from blood, obtained in a trial of the OX40 agonist ivuxolimab. CDR3 in amino acids: CASSLVESGYQETQYF. The CDR3 nucleotides read TGTGCCAGCAGCTTGGTGGAGTCCGGGTACCAAGAGACCCAGTACTTC.